The rows below give T cell receptor beta chains drawn from one sample of a study of T-cell reconstitution after alpha-beta-depleted transplantation in children. MiXCR was run by TCRdb on the PCR reads, yielding one entry per CDR3 protein. The data show about 980,000 distinct CDR3 sequences, 25% to 30% seen once. The sample consisted of PBMCs, mostly from graft donor cells, taken 360 days after TCRalphabeta/CD19-depleted stem cell transplant. These receptor sequences come from a boy less than two years old who had a stem cell transplant for SCID, so the T cells may come from the graft donor. The CDR3 runs from the conserved cysteine through the conserved F or W. The D gene is left open where the match is weak. Only part of the rows carry a size: once, few, many, or a class if the clone is expanded.

V gene: TRBV6-6
clone size: few
D gene: .
J gene: TRBJ1-1
CDR3 DNA: TGTGCCAGCACGGGGGGAAGTACCCCTGAAGCTTTCTTT
CDR3 protein: CASTGGSTPEAFF

V gene: TRBV6-5
clone size: few
D gene: .
J gene: TRBJ2-7
CDR3 DNA: TGTGCCAGCAGTTACTCGAGACAGGCTATCTACGAGCAGTACTTC
CDR3 protein: CASSYSRQAIYEQYF

V gene: TRBV7-8
clone size: .
D gene: .
J gene: TRBJ2-7
CDR3 DNA: TGTGCCAGCAGCCGGGGGTTTTCGAGCTCCTACGAGCAGTACTTC
CDR3 protein: CASSRGFSSSYEQYF

V gene: TRBV2
clone size: .
D gene: .
J gene: TRBJ1-2
CDR3 DNA: TGTGCCAGCAGTGAATTAGGGTATAACTATGGCTACACCTTC
CDR3 protein: CASSELGYNYGYTF

V gene: TRBV11-1
clone size: .
D gene: TRBD2
J gene: TRBJ2-1
CDR3 DNA: TGTGCCAGCAGCTCCCTGGGGGTAGCGGGGGGCCCTTCCAATGAGCAGTTCTTC
CDR3 protein: CASSSLGVAGGPSNEQFF

V gene: TRBV7-8
clone size: .
D gene: TRBD1
J gene: TRBJ2-5
CDR3 DNA: TGTGCCAGCAGCTATTGGGGAAGGGGGCAAGGGACCCAGTACTTC
CDR3 protein: CASSYWGRGQGTQYF

V gene: TRBV7-6
clone size: few
D gene: .
J gene: TRBJ2-7
CDR3 DNA: TGTGCCAGCAGCTTAGTTTTTGGGGCCTCCTACGAGCAGTACTTC
CDR3 protein: CASSLVFGASYEQYF

V gene: TRBV7-9
clone size: few
D gene: .
J gene: TRBJ2-5
CDR3 DNA: TGTGCCAGCAGCTTACCGCCCGGCGAGACCCAGTACTTC
CDR3 protein: CASSLPPGETQYF

V gene: TRBV12-3/TRBV12-4
clone size: .
D gene: TRBD1
J gene: TRBJ2-6
CDR3 DNA: TGTGCCAGCAGTCCGGGACAGGGGGTTTCTGGGGCCAACGTCCTGACTTTC
CDR3 protein: CASSPGQGVSGANVLTF

V gene: TRBV20-1
clone size: .
D gene: TRBD2
J gene: TRBJ2-3
CDR3 DNA: TGCAGGGCTAAGCCTCCGGGACTAGCGGGGGCCCCTCGAAGCACAGATACGCAGTATTTT
CDR3 protein: CRAKPPGLAGAPRSTDTQYF

V gene: TRBV5-1
clone size: .
D gene: TRBD2
J gene: TRBJ2-7
CDR3 DNA: TGCGCCAGCAGCTTGAGAAGCGGGGGGATCTACGAGCAGTACTTC
CDR3 protein: CASSLRSGGIYEQYF

V gene: TRBV12-3/TRBV12-4
clone size: few
D gene: TRBD2
J gene: TRBJ2-1
CDR3 DNA: TGTGCCAGCACCTTCGGGGCGGGGGAGTACAATGAGCAGTTCTTC
CDR3 protein: CASTFGAGEYNEQFF

V gene: TRBV18
clone size: .
D gene: .
J gene: TRBJ1-5
CDR3 DNA: TGTGCCAGCTCACTGACCGAAGTTCAGCCCCAGCATTTT
CDR3 protein: CASSLTEVQPQHF

V gene: TRBV5-6
clone size: .
D gene: .
J gene: TRBJ2-1
CDR3 DNA: TGTGCCAGCAGCTTGTGGGTCAGGGCGCTGGGGTTTCGGTTCTTC
CDR3 protein: CASSLWVRALGFRFF

V gene: TRBV6-5
clone size: .
D gene: .
J gene: TRBJ2-6
CDR3 DNA: TGTGCCAGCAGTTACTCGAGGAGGGGGAGCTCTGGGGCCAACGTCCTGACTTTC
CDR3 protein: CASSYSRRGSSGANVLTF

V gene: TRBV3-1
clone size: .
D gene: .
J gene: TRBJ1-5
CDR3 DNA: TGTGCCAGCAGCCAAGTCGCCAGCGGCAATCAGCCCCAGCATTTT
CDR3 protein: CASSQVASGNQPQHF

V gene: TRBV12-3/TRBV12-4
clone size: .
D gene: TRBD1
J gene: TRBJ1-3
CDR3 DNA: TGTGCCAGCAGTTACAGGGGGGCCTCTGGAAACACCATATATTTT
CDR3 protein: CASSYRGASGNTIYF

V gene: TRBV20-1
clone size: once
D gene: .
J gene: TRBJ2-1
CDR3 DNA: TGCAGTGCTAATTTCGCCAATGAGCAGTTCTTC
CDR3 protein: CSANFANEQFF

V gene: TRBV7-9
clone size: once
D gene: TRBD1
J gene: TRBJ1-1
CDR3 DNA: TGTGCCAGCAGCTCGACGGCAAAGGGACAGCGGAACACTGAAGCTTTCTTT
CDR3 protein: CASSSTAKGQRNTEAFF